This is a list of T cell receptor beta chains from one sample in a study of T-cell memory formation after mild COVID-19. TCRdb processed the 5' RACE reads anew with MiXCR; each CDR3 protein has one entry. This table holds 550,000 to 650,000 distinct CDR3 sequences, 17% found once. The specimen was PBMCs or a T cell subset sorted from them (not recorded which). These receptors were taken from an adult woman who had mild COVID-19 (a few samples of this study predate the infection). Cell type and time point are not known. CDR3s include the opening cysteine and the closing phenylalanine or tryptophan.

v_call cdr3_aa
TRBV12-3/TRBV12-4 CASSLTKSVGTDTQYF
TRBV9 CASSPHGTSETQYF
TRBV6-1 CASSEREGYEQYF
TRBV6-5 CASSSRKGNGGYTF
TRBV5-1 CASSEHNEQFF
TRBV12-3/TRBV12-4 CASSPHGGGETQYF
TRBV20-1 CSARDPPFHNYGYTF
TRBV9 CASSVSRLAGGPETQYF
TRBV5-4 CASSLDFAGGSSYEQYF
TRBV9 CASSPRPGYEKLFF
TRBV7-3 CASSLGGRAGAGELFF
TRBV5-1 CASSLNKGAGETQYF
TRBV7-2 CASSQRDYSIFGTGELFF
TRBV4-3 CASSHNTGAGANVLTF
TRBV30 CAWSVVRTSGGAYSEQFF
TRBV4-1 CASSQVFREDTEAFF
TRBV30 CAWSITVNTEAFF
TRBV5-5 CASSFSGGLDYGYTF
TRBV3-1 CASRQQGSEAFF
TRBV29-1 CSVGEANYGYTF
TRBV7-9 CASSDHGWNEQYF
TRBV7-2 CASSLVWASATNEKLFF
TRBV5-5 CASSTGLAGVRTGELFF
TRBV3-1 CASSHSGRAVYEQYF
TRBV7-8 CASGGDRTPQETQYF
TRBV7-2 CASSIQGPITGEAFF
TRBV29-1 CSVESGVATGELFF
TRBV19 CASSIGQYYEQYF
TRBV2 CASSVERGNQPQHF
TRBV11-2 CASSFAGRNYGYTF
TRBV27 CASSLYPGKVYGYTF
TRBV19 CASPKLWSTEAFF
TRBV6-6 CASSYSRQGGEQYF
TRBV2 CASNRGVLSGEQYF
TRBV29-1 CSTSGLGTGELFF
TRBV24-1 CATSDFYSNYGYTF
TRBV24-1 CATSDSGTLGEQYF
TRBV5-1 CASSLVVGDRENTEAFF
TRBV4-2 CASRLLGGELFF
TRBV7-6 CASSLAFGRDYEQYF
TRBV24-1 CATSDYSGSQQFF
TRBV5-1 CASSLRGSANTEAFF
TRBV5-1 CASTKTQGWGNYGYTF
TRBV7-6 CASSAYLVGKNTEAFF
TRBV5-1 CASTTYGVTDTQYF
TRBV12-3/TRBV12-4 CASSFGRGGSYNEQFF
TRBV9 CASSPGGGRPPLHF
TRBV12-3/TRBV12-4 CASSLGGRSTEAFF
TRBV7-9 CASSPLNPPFNEQFF
TRBV5-1 CASSLRPQGASQGANVLTF
TRBV5-1 CASSPGTGGEQYF
TRBV20-1 CSATGLAGSKAKNIQYF
TRBV2 CASSEIEDSPLHF
TRBV6-7 CASSYSVAGENNEQFF
TRBV12-3/TRBV12-4 CASTRDRGHFYGYTF
TRBV20-1 CSARDDGLATANEQFF
TRBV20-1 CSARALQGYTDTQYF
TRBV6-2/TRBV6-3 CASSRGPGYTF
TRBV7-9 CASSLIHGTNDGYTF
TRBV7-9 CASSLVGTTKEQFF